The 28 T cell receptor beta chains listed next were all sequenced from one sample in a study of shared clonotypes between healthy human individuals. Clones were read by immunoSEQ multiplex PCR, and TCRdb kept only the in-frame ones, dropping some. The sample lists around 370,000 clones, approximately 96% occurring once. Specimen: memory CD8+ T cells sorted from blood. The subset: CD45RO+ cells pooled with CCR7-negative TemRA cells. These receptors originate from a man aged 25 to 40 in good health.

This clone was detected once. The same CDR3 can be traced to other DNA sequences in this sample. This chain connects TRBV9 to TRBJ2-2; the D gene is possibly TRBD1 (6 bases). The CDR3 has 15 residues. Germline V gives CDR1 SGDLS, CDR2 YYNGEE. Trimming took off 0 bases at V and 2 bases at J, with 8 bases between the two ends. The CDR3 coding sequence is TGTGCCAGCAGCGTAGGACAGGTCAACACCGGGGAGCTGTTTTTT. Encoded protein: CASSVGQVNTGELFF.

The chain joins TRBV10-1 to TRBJ1-1; 8 bases are a match to TRBD1. V trimming: 6 bases; J trimming: 3 bases; junction bases outside the gene matches: 9. The CDR3 contains 15 residues. The germline V gene encodes CDR1 WNHNN and CDR2 SYGVQD (reference sequence). The CDR3 is CASRHSGQGDTEAFF. CDR3 DNA: TGCGCCAGCAGACACTCCGGACAGGGAGACACTGAAGCTTTCTTT.

The rearrangement links TRBV7-2 to TRBJ2-7, with D perhaps being TRBD1 or TRBD2 (5 bases each). The germline V gene encodes CDR1 SGHTA and CDR2 FQGNSA. Trimming left V 2 bases short and J 0 bases short, with 17 bases between. CDR3 length: 17 residues. CDR3: CASSLYSGTASSYEQYF. The CDR3 DNA sequence: TGTGCCAGCAGCTTATATTCCGGGACGGCGAGCTCCTACGAGCAGTACTTC.

The chain recombines TRBV5-1 with TRBJ2-7; no reliable D call. Germline V gene lookup returns CDR1 SGHRS and CDR2 YFSETQ. This CDR3 region has 13 residues. V dropped 4 bases and J dropped 0 bases, with 8 bases sitting between them. CDR3 sequence reads: CASSPLSSYEQYF. CDR3 coding DNA: TGCGCCAGCAGCCCCCTGAGCTCCTACGAGCAGTACTTC. The full variable domain, with the rest looked up from reference TRBV5-1 and TRBJ2-7, is KAGVTQTPRYLIKTRGQQVTLSCSPISGHRSVSWYQQTPGQGLQFLFEYFSETQRNKGNFPGRFSGRQFSNSRSEMNVSTLELGDSALYLCASSPLSSYEQYFGPGTRLTVT.

This chain connects TRBV6-5 to TRBJ1-3; D call uncertain. CDR1 and CDR2 from the germline V gene are MNHEY and SVGAGI. Between the trimmed V and J ends, which lost 0 bases and 2 bases, there was a span of 8 bases. This CDR3 is 15 amino acids long. The CDR3 is CASSYSKQTGNTIYF. The CDR3 DNA is TGTGCCAGCAGTTACTCGAAACAGACTGGAAACACCATATATTTT.

This clone was seen only once. This chain uses TRBV10-1 with TRBJ2-7; 11 bases align to TRBD2. The V and J ends lost 8 bases and 5 bases, in that order; junction bases with no gene match: 8. The germline gives CDR1 WNHNN, CDR2 SYGVQD (reference sequence). This CDR3 has 14 residues. The CDR3 is CASWLLAGEDEQYF. CDR3 nucleotides: TGCGCCAGCTGGCTACTAGCGGGAGAGGACGAGCAGTACTTC.

The gene calls are TRBV28 and TRBJ2-7; TRBD2 matches at 14 bases. Germline V gene sequence: CDR1 MDHEN, CDR2 SYDVKM. The CDR3 contains 18 residues. J lost 4 bases, V lost 2 bases, and 10 bases had no gene match. Here the CDR3 DNA reads TGTGCCAGCAGTTTAAGGTACGGACTAGCGGGAGGTGCTTACGAGCAGTACTTC. As protein: CASSLRYGLAGGAYEQYF.

The rearrangement uses TRBV28 and TRBJ1-1; 8 bases align to TRBD1. V lost 5 bases and J lost 6; bases outside the gene matches: 5. The V gene's germline CDR1 is MDHEN and CDR2 SYDVKM. There are 13 residues in the CDR3. The CDR3 protein is CASSQQGVPEAFF. The CDR3 DNA is TGTGCCAGCAGTCAACAGGGGGTCCCTGAAGCTTTCTTT. Full variable domain (remainder filled in from reference TRBV28 and TRBJ1-1): DVKVTQSSRYLVKRTGEKVFLECVQDMDHENMFWYRQDPGLGLRLIYFSYDVKMKEKGDIPEGYSVSREKKERFSLILESASTNQTSMYLCASSQQGVPEAFFGQGTRLTVV.

The chain has TRBV7-9 and TRBJ2-3, with D perhaps TRBD2 (6 bases). Trimming took off 1 base at V and 2 bases at J, with 13 bases between the two ends. Germline V gene sequence: CDR1 SEHNR, CDR2 FQNEAQ (reference sequence). This CDR3 is 16 amino acids long. The CDR3 region is CASSLGPSVDTDTQYF. The CDR3 DNA is TGTGCCAGCAGCTTAGGTCCTAGCGTCGACACAGATACGCAGTATTTT.

The gene calls are TRBV27 and TRBJ2-1; 14 positions match TRBD2. After removal of 5 bases from V and 4 bases from J, the junction contained 1 base not matched to a gene. CDR1 is MNHEY and CDR2 is SMNVEV in the germline V gene (reference sequence). The CDR3 extends over 15 amino acids. The CDR3 region has the DNA TGTGCCAGCAGTCGACTAGCGGGAGGGTACAATGAGCAGTTCTTC. This translates into CASSRLAGGYNEQFF.

V gene TRBV5-1 combines with J gene TRBJ2-1; tentatively, D is TRBD1 or TRBD2 (5 bases each). The length of the CDR3 is 18 residues. Trimming took off 1 base at V and 7 bases at J, with 24 bases between the two ends. CDR1 is SGHRS, CDR2 YFSETQ, per germline. The CDR3 spells CASSLTALGTAPGNEQFF. CDR3 DNA: TGCGCCAGCAGCTTGACCGCGCTCGGGACCGCCCCAGGGAATGAGCAGTTCTTC. Using reference TRBV5-1 and TRBJ2-1 for the parts outside the CDR3, the full variable domain is KAGVTQTPRYLIKTRGQQVTLSCSPISGHRSVSWYQQTPGQGLQFLFEYFSETQRNKGNFPGRFSGRQFSNSRSEMNVSTLELGDSALYLCASSLTALGTAPGNEQFFGPGTRLTVL.

CDR3 amino acids: CASSLNEADTQYF. CDR3 coding DNA: TGTGCCAGCAGCTTAAATGAGGCAGATACGCAGTATTTT. The chain recombines TRBV7-2 with TRBJ2-3; no definite D call. Germline V lookup: CDR1 SGHTA, CDR2 FQGNSA. The ends were cut back, 2 bases at V and 4 bases at J, with 7 bases in the middle. This CDR3 has 13 amino acids.

The V call is TRBV19, the J call TRBJ1-1, with TRBD1 identical over 7 bases. The CDR3 runs 16 residues. The trim removed 9 bases at V and 3 bases at J, leaving 16 bases unmatched. CDR1 is LNHDA and CDR2 is SQIVND in the germline V gene (reference sequence). In DNA, the CDR3 is TGTGCCAGCCGGGGAGGGGGCCTTATTGCTCACACTGAAGCTTTCTTT. Its protein product is CASRGGGLIAHTEAFF. Drawing the rest from reference TRBV19 and TRBJ1-1, the complete variable domain is DGGITQSPKYLFRKEGQNVTLSCEQNLNHDAMYWYRQDPGQGLRLIYYSQIVNDFQKGDIAEGYSVSREKKESFPLTVTSAQKNPTAFYLCASRGGGLIAHTEAFFGQGTRLTVV.

The V gene is TRBV5-5, the J gene TRBJ2-6; no clear D gene. Trimming took off 2 bases at V and 2 bases at J, with 5 bases between the two ends. CDR1 is SGHKS, CDR2 YYEKEE, per germline (reference sequence). The CDR3 has 14 amino acids. The CDR3 DNA is TGTGCCAGCAGCTTAGAACCTGGGGCCAACGTCCTGACTTTC. Its translation is CASSLEPGANVLTF.

The rearrangement joins TRBV7-9 to TRBJ2-2; tentatively, D is TRBD2 (6 bases). Germline V gene sequence: CDR1 SEHNR, CDR2 FQNEAQ (reference sequence). V gave up 0 bases and J gave up 4 bases, with 9 bases separating them. The CDR3 loop spans 15 amino acids. CDR3 DNA sequence: TGTGCCAGCAGCTTAGCCGGAGGGTCCACCGGGGAGCTGTTTTTT. This codes for CASSLAGGSTGELFF.

This clone appeared a single time. The rearrangement joins TRBV6-1 to TRBJ2-7; 13 bases fit TRBD2. The trim removed 7 bases at V and 1 base at J, leaving 4 bases unmatched. The CDR3 sequence is 15 residues long. Germline values: CDR1 MNHNS, CDR2 SASEGT. The CDR3 region is CASNLGLAGSYEQYF. The CDR3 nucleotides read TGTGCCAGCAACTTGGGACTAGCGGGATCCTACGAGCAGTACTTC.

V usage is TRBV21-1 and J usage is TRBJ1-1; TRBD1, the D gene given by the table, was not confirmed from the DNA. TRBV21-1 is annotated as a pseudogene. This CDR3 contains 14 residues. CDR3: CASSKVGQNTEAFF. CDR3 DNA: TGTGCCAGCAGCAAAGTGGGACAGAACACTGAAGCTTTCTTT.

The chain uses TRBV2 and TRBJ2-5; possibly TRBD2 for D (5 bases). The CDR3 runs to 16 residues. Trimming left V 0 bases short and J 2 bases short, with 13 bases between. Per the germline V gene, CDR1 is SNHLY and CDR2 is FYNNEI. CDR3: CASSEALRGRQETQYF. The CDR3 bases are TGTGCCAGCAGTGAAGCTTTAAGAGGGAGACAAGAGACCCAGTACTTC.

In this sample, this clone turned up once. The chain is built from TRBV19 and TRBJ1-2; the D is unclear. The V end lost 8 bases, the J end lost 5 bases, and 21 bases lay between the germline ends. The V gene's germline CDR1 is LNHDA and CDR2 SQIVND (reference sequence). The CDR3 consists of 15 residues. CDR3 loop: CASVGLDSHWYGYTF. The CDR3 DNA sequence: TGTGCCAGTGTCGGTTTAGACTCCCACTGGTATGGCTACACCTTC.

This clone has only one observation. The gene calls are TRBV6-1 and TRBJ2-1; 8 bases are shared with TRBD2. CDR1 and CDR2 (germline): MNHNS, SASEGT. J was trimmed by 3 bases and V by 6 bases; bases with no gene match: 7. There are 15 residues in the CDR3. The CDR3 DNA is TGTGCCAGCAGAACCGCGGGAGGATACTACAATGAGCAGTTCTTC. It is translated as CASRTAGGYYNEQFF.

The chain uses TRBV6-1 and TRBJ1-3; 8 bases align to TRBD1. Germline V gives CDR1 MNHNS, CDR2 SASEGT. The CDR3 totals 15 residues. The J segment lost 0 bases and the V segment lost 11 bases, leaving 9 bases of the junction unmatched. For the CDR3, the DNA is TGTGCCTCTTGGTCAGGGGGCCTCTCTGGAAACACCATATATTTT. Translating gives CASWSGGLSGNTIYF.

The V and J genes are TRBV2 and TRBJ1-2, with D uncertain. Germline-derived CDR1 and CDR2 are SNHLY and FYNNEI. The length of the CDR3 is 13 residues. V was shortened by 5 bases and J by 8 bases, with 15 bases between the two germline ends. In nucleotides, the CDR3 is TGTGCCAGCAGTCCCCGGGGATCGGGAGGCTACACCTTC. Residues: CASSPRGSGGYTF. The complete variable domain, with remaining parts taken from reference TRBV2 and TRBJ1-2, reads EPEVTQTPSHQVTQMGQEVILRCVPISNHLYFYWYRQILGQKVEFLVSFYNNEISEKSEIFDDQFSVERPDGSNFTLKIRSTKLEDSAMYFCASSPRGSGGYTFGSGTRLTVV.

V gene TRBV5-5 combines with J gene TRBJ1-4; D is perhaps TRBD1 (6 bases). From germline, CDR1 is SGHKS and CDR2 YYEKEE (reference sequence). This CDR3 has 16 amino acids. Trimming removed 3 bases at V and 4 bases at J, with 16 bases between. The CDR3 loop reads CASSWDTTRYNEKLFF. The DNA for the CDR3 is TGTGCCAGCAGCTGGGACACCACACGTTATAATGAAAAACTGTTTTTT.

This chain joins TRBV28 and TRBJ1-5; D gene uncertain. The CDR3 spans 15 residues. Germline V gene sequence: CDR1 MDHEN, CDR2 SYDVKM. V lost 6 bases and J 3 bases, leaving 15 bases between the germline ends. The CDR3 nucleotides are TGTGCCAGCAGCCCGACAAGGGTAACCAATCAGCCCCAGCATTTT. This sequence encodes CASSPTRVTNQPQHF.

The chain links TRBV7-2 to TRBJ2-7; 9 bases are a match to TRBD2. CDR3 length: 15 residues. Trimming cost V 5 bases and J 7 bases; bases outside gene matches: 12. From germline, CDR1 is SGHTA and CDR2 FQGNSA. CDR3 in DNA: TGTGCCAGCAGCCGAGTAGCGGGAGTGGGGGGGGAGCAGTACTTC. It encodes CASSRVAGVGGEQYF.

The chain carries TRBV6-1 and TRBJ2-5, with TRBD2 identical over 12 bases. The V and J ends lost 5 bases and 5 bases, in that order; junction bases with no gene match: 3. Germline CDR1 reads MNHNS; CDR2 reads SASEGT. The CDR3 has 14 amino acids. The CDR3 sequence: CASSSGTSGETQYF. CDR3 coding DNA: TGTGCCAGCAGTTCCGGGACTAGCGGGGAGACCCAGTACTTC.

The chain combines TRBV6-1 with TRBJ2-7; tentative D call: TRBD1 (6 bases). V was trimmed by 7 bases and J by 12 bases, leaving 28 bases between them. CDR1 and CDR2 (germline): MNHNS, SASEGT. This CDR3 comprises 15 residues. The CDR3 region is CASIQTLLWGLRAYF. CDR3 DNA: TGTGCCAGCATTCAGACCCTGCTCTGGGGGCTGCGAGCGTACTTC.

The rearrangement links TRBV9 to TRBJ2-7; 8 bases align to TRBD1. The CDR3 sequence is 14 residues long. Germline trimming cut 0 bases from V and 6 bases from J; bases unmatched to any gene: 5. Per germline, CDR1 SGDLS and CDR2 YYNGEE. This CDR3 is CASSVVGTGGEQYF. The CDR3 DNA sequence: TGTGCCAGCAGCGTAGTAGGTACAGGGGGCGAGCAGTACTTC.